These T cell receptor beta chains were read from a single sample in a study of T cell responses to AZD1222 COVID-19 vaccine. The repertoire was sequenced with immunoSEQ multiplex PCR; TCRdb's copy has only in-frame clones and lacks some. Altogether 140,000 to 150,000 clones are present, just over 90% being singletons, with the ten largest covering about 3%. Specimen: peripheral blood, collected on day 0 of MenACWY control vaccination. These receptors all stem from an adult in good health. CDR3s include the opening cysteine and the closing phenylalanine or tryptophan. D genes are given only for firm matches. Expanded clones are given a class, and other clones once, few, many or no size at all.

CDR3 protein	CDR3 DNA	clone size	J gene	V gene	CDR3 length	D gene
CASSLAPDPSTDTQYF	TGTGCCAGCAGTTTAGCTCCAGACCCCAGCACAGATACGCAGTATTTT	-	TRBJ2-3	TRBV27	16	-
CASSKTGVGYTF	TGTGCCAGCAGTAAAACGGGGGTCGGCTACACCTTC	-	TRBJ1-2	TRBV7-3	12	-
CASSWGANTEAFF	TGTGCCAGCAGTTGGGGAGCTAACACTGAAGCTTTCTTT	-	TRBJ1-1	TRBV27	13	-
CASSFETGLSSPLHF	TGTGCCAGCAGTTTTGAAACAGGGCTATCTTCACCCCTCCACTTT	-	TRBJ1-6	TRBV27	15	-
CASSLQQGAQDTQYF	TGTGCCAGCAGCTTGCAACAGGGGGCCCAAGATACGCAGTATTTT	-	TRBJ2-3	TRBV5-8	15	TRBD1
CASTTGGEIRTDTQYF	TGCGCCAGCACCACCGGGGGGGAAATACGCACAGATACGCAGTATTTT	-	TRBJ2-3	TRBV5-1	16	TRBD2
CASSPRVGIGYTF	TGTGCCAGCTCACCACGAGTGGGGATTGGCTACACCTTC	-	TRBJ1-2	TRBV18	13	-
CASSARGNSPLHF	TGTGCCAGCAGCGCAAGGGGTAATTCACCCCTCCACTTT	-	TRBJ1-6	TRBV7-2	13	-
CASSALAGTYNEQFF	TGTGCCAGCAGTGCCCTAGCGGGGACCTACAATGAGCAGTTCTTC	-	TRBJ2-1	TRBV6-2/TRBV6-3	15	TRBD2
CASSDGTGNQPQHF	TGCGCCAGCAGTGATGGGACAGGGAATCAGCCCCAGCATTTT	-	TRBJ1-5	TRBV10-1	14	TRBD1
CASSRDINTEAFF	TGTGCCAGCAGTAGGGACATCAACACTGAAGCTTTCTTT	-	TRBJ1-1	TRBV12-3/TRBV12-4	13	-
CASSLGTPQGGGYTF	TGTGCCAGCAGCTTAGGAACACCCCAAGGTGGTGGCTACACCTTC	-	TRBJ1-2	TRBV7-9	15	-
CASRTGTGLDEKLFF	TGTGCCAGCAGAACCGGGACAGGGTTGGATGAAAAACTGTTTTTT	once	TRBJ1-4	TRBV6-6	15	TRBD1
CASSQHSGGTDTQYF	TGTGCCAGCAGCCAACATAGCGGAGGCACAGATACGCAGTATTTT	-	TRBJ2-3	TRBV3-1/TRBV3-2	15	-
CASSLGQGSEQFF	TGTGCCAGCAGTTTAGGGCAGGGGTCTGAGCAGTTCTTC	-	TRBJ2-1	TRBV28	13	-
CASSLDLWTGVPGELFF	TGTGCCAGCAGCTTAGATCTCTGGACAGGGGTTCCCGGGGAGCTGTTTTTT	-	TRBJ2-2	TRBV11-3	17	TRBD1
CASSIGTGIAKLFF	TGTGCCAGCAGCATAGGGACAGGGATTGCAAAACTGTTTTTT	-	TRBJ1-4	TRBV13	14	TRBD1
CASGADRGQGQPQHF	TGTGCTAGTGGTGCCGACAGGGGGCAAGGTCAGCCCCAGCATTTT	-	TRBJ1-5	TRBV12-5	15	TRBD1
CASSLVYGNQPQHF	TGTGCCAGCAGCTTGGTTTATGGCAATCAGCCCCAGCATTTT	once	TRBJ1-5	TRBV5-5	14	-
CASSFSPGKGGYTF	TGTGCCAGCAGCTTCTCACCGGGAAAGGGTGGCTACACCTTC	-	TRBJ1-2	TRBV7-3	14	-
CASSLTRRAGDYNEQFF	TGTGCCAGCAGCTTAACCAGAAGAGCGGGAGATTACAATGAGCAGTTCTTC	-	TRBJ2-1	TRBV7-9	17	TRBD2
CASSDDHTYSNQPQHF	TGCGCCAGCAGTGATGATCACACGTATAGCAATCAGCCCCAGCATTTT	-	TRBJ1-5	TRBV10-2	16	-
CASSFGQGTNEKLFF	TGTGCCAGCAGTTTCGGACAGGGGACTAATGAAAAACTGTTTTTT	-	TRBJ1-4	TRBV6-6	15	TRBD1
CASSLEQNTEAFF	TGTGCCAGCAGCTTAGAACAGAACACTGAAGCTTTCTTT	-	TRBJ1-1	TRBV7-2	13	-
CASSEYWDNHYEQYF	TGTGCCAGCAGTGAATACTGGGACAACCACTACGAGCAGTACTTC	once	TRBJ2-7	TRBV25-1	15	-
CASSQEPGTSGSPYF	TGTGCCAGCAGCCAAGAGCCCGGGACTAGCGGGAGCCCGTACTTC	-	TRBJ2-7	TRBV3-1/TRBV3-2	15	TRBD2
CASSERMTGVVEGYTF	TGTGCCAGCAGTGAGCGGATGACAGGGGTTGTAGAGGGCTACACCTTC	few	TRBJ1-2	TRBV2	16	TRBD1